This T cell receptor beta chain comes out of a study of Tregs in tolerant kidney transplant recipients. About this clone: No antigen is known for it. The read is 3 residues too short to cover the CDR3 end, so that end is filled in from the germline J gene.

The CDR3 consists of 14 residues. The V segment lost 4 bases and the J segment 2 bases; nucleotides outside the gene matches: 4. CDR1 SGHDT and CDR2 YYEEEE come from the germline V gene. Profiled with immunoSEQ multiplex PCR; TCRdb holds only in-frame clones, not every one. In total, the table holds about 11,000 clones. The nonmyeloablative bone marrow transplants came from related graft donors, with transient mixed chimerism. CD4+CD25+CD127- Tregs, CD4+CD25- non-Tregs, CD4 and CD8 cells were sorted. Study results and limitations: This study did not directly address biological reproducibility. The most relevant donor-specific Treg TCRbeta repertoire apparently came from expansion with activated donor B cells.

This receptor was taken from a human patient who received a combined kidney and bone marrow transplant. Part of the T cell pool may stem from the graft donor. The sequenced sample was CD8+ T cells from blood (PBMCs), obtained 24 months after the transplant. The rearrangement links TRBV5-6 to TRBJ2-7; TRBD1 aligns across 9 bases. CDR3 DNA, as far as it was read: TGTGCCAGCAGCCCGGACAGGGGTCCCTACGAG. It encodes CASSPDRGPYE. In full, the CDR3 is CASSPDRGPYEQYF.